Sequencing of this T cell receptor beta chain was carried out in a study of Ad26.COV2.S vaccination and SARS-CoV-2 variants. The data were produced by immunoSEQ multiplex PCR, yet TCRdb's version contains in-frame clones alone and is incomplete. The sample shows 410,000 or so clones, roughly 90% of them seen only once. Regarding treatment: roughly 20 received Ad26.COV2.S at low or high dose, single or two shots; 5 received placebo; per-sample allocation not given. Specimen acquisition occurred on day 63 following the initial vaccine or placebo injection. CDR3 length: 12 amino acids. V was trimmed by 5 bases and J by 6 bases, leaving 10 bases between them. The germline CDR1 and CDR2 sequences are MNHEY and SMNVEV (reference sequence).

Sequenced here: peripheral blood, sampled in a trial of Ad26.COV2.S vaccine versus placebo. The J gene is TRBJ1-2, the V gene TRBV27, with D possibly being TRBD1 (5 bases). The receptor was isolated from a person aged 18-65 years who received the Ad26.COV2.S COVID-19 vaccine or a placebo. CDR3 residues: CASSQGGHGYTF. CDR3 nucleotides: TGTGCCAGCAGTCAGGGAGGACATGGCTACACCTTC.